The T cell receptor beta chain described here comes from a study of cytomegalovirus exposure and HLA in healthy donors. Study-wide results and limits: TCR beta V segments were, for the most part, productive about 90% or about 30% of the time in an earlier analysis. A later analysis revealed that TCR association rates differed between HLA loci, peaking at DRB1 and bottoming out at HLA-C.

With respect to this clone: Its antigen is unidentified.

PCR amplification relied on 60 Vbeta primers (plus 13 Jbeta primers). Assay used: immunoSEQ multiplex PCR; TCRdb lists only in-frame clones, some missing. Seen here are about 120,000 clones, 60% to 85% observed once, and the top ten hold less than 3.5%. This CDR3 contains 14 residues. Germline CDR1 and CDR2: GTSNPN and SVGIG (reference sequence). The V and J ends lost 2 bases and 9 bases, in that order; junction bases with no gene match: 4. This receptor was obtained from a woman between 40 and 55 years old in good health and CMV-seropositive. Sequencing was performed on PBMCs. The chain links TRBV30 to TRBJ2-3; 14 nucleotides line up with TRBD2. CDR3 coding DNA: TGTGCCTGGAGTCGACTAGCGGGAGGGGGCACGCAGTATTTT. Residues: CAWSRLAGGGTQYF.